This TCR beta chain was sequenced for a study of early T cells in non-severe SARS-CoV-2 infection. On the study more broadly: RNA in bulk from unsorted whole blood was sequenced, and chains were unpaired.

Molecules of cDNA were individually given unique molecular identifiers that were attached to them. TCRdb reprocessed the 5' RACE reads via MiXCR and lists one record per CDR3 protein. Of 15,000 to 20,000 distinct CDR3 sequences detected, around 5.8% appear once; the ten largest clones hold 6.5% to 7.5%. A few counts support this clonotype. Its cognate antigen is unknown. V lost 3 bases and J lost 6; bases outside the gene matches: 4. This CDR3 spans 14 amino acids. The germline CDR1 and CDR2 sequences are SGHVS and FQNEAQ. Study-wide findings and caveats: VDJdb matching, biased toward anti-spike CD8 responses, missed private and CD4 specificities.

The chain uses TRBV7-8 and TRBJ2-3, with 9 bases that match TRBD1. Here the sequenced sample was whole blood, taken at baseline. The TCR was taken from an adult who was a healthcare worker with PCR-confirmed SARS-CoV-2 infection or an uninfected control (not recorded which). The CDR3 nucleotides are TGTGCCAGCAGCTTGGGACAGGGCCGCGATACGCAGTATTTT. It encodes CASSLGQGRDTQYF.